The T cell receptor beta chain described here comes from a study of shared clonotypes between healthy human individuals. This was a deep-level run. For each subset, genomic DNA was distributed in equal portions over several immunoSEQ plates. Measured with immunoSEQ multiplex PCR; TCRdb has only the in-frame clones, and not every one. The sample records about 480,000 clones, 70% to 80% being singletons. Unsorted samples relied on tens of millions of PBMCs, which served as the source of genomic DNA. The source of this sequence is a middle-aged woman in good health. Some clones in this sample may be carry-over from other donors' samples. Sequencing was carried out using PBMCs.

The CDR3 DNA sequence: TGCGCCAGCAGCTTGGCCGGCGCGGAGCAAGAGACCCAGTACTTC. This encodes CASSLAGAEQETQYF. V is TRBV5-1 and J is TRBJ2-5; no definite D call. V lost 0 bases and J 2 bases, leaving 11 bases between the germline ends. The germline V gene has CDR1 SGHRS and CDR2 YFSETQ. The CDR3 is made up of 15 amino acids.